Listed below are T cell receptor beta chains from one sample, sequenced in a study of blood T cell repertoires in COVID-19. Clones were sequenced by immunoSEQ multiplex PCR, and TCRdb holds only the in-frame ones, with some missing. Of some 66,000 clones listed, about 91% are singletons. What was sequenced was peripheral blood. The receptors shown here come from a human donor in a cohort sampled during active COVID-19. Both conserved end residues are part of each CDR3. The D gene is left open where the match is weak. Clone size is stated in some rows and not others, as once, few, many or a class when expanded.

size	V	J	D	DNA	CDR3
-	TRBV5-1	TRBJ1-2	TRBD1	TGCGCCAGCAGCTTGACTGTGGACAGGGTCTATGGCTACACCTTC	CASSLTVDRVYGYTF
-	TRBV5-1	TRBJ2-1	-	TGCGCCAGCAGCTTGGGTAGCGGTGGCTCCTACAATGAGCAGTTCTTC	CASSLGSGGSYNEQFF
-	TRBV18	TRBJ1-1	TRBD1	TGTGCCAGCTCCCCAGCAGGACAGGGCAGGACTTTCTTT	CASSPAGQGRTFF
-	TRBV15	TRBJ2-4	-	TGTGCCACCAGCAGAGCGGGAGTGCAGAACATTCAGTACTTC	CATSRAGVQNIQYF
-	TRBV5-1	TRBJ2-7	TRBD2	TGCGCCAGCAGGGCCGGGACTAGCGGCCCCCTGAGGGAGTACGAGCAGTACTTC	CASRAGTSGPLREYEQYF
-	TRBV4-2	TRBJ2-7	TRBD2	TGTGCCAGCAGCCAAGATAGAGCGGGATGGGAGCAGTACTTC	CASSQDRAGWEQYF
-	TRBV7-3	TRBJ2-7	-	TGTGCCAGCAGCTCCAGGAGGGAACGGGAGAACGAGCAGTACTTC	CASSSRRERENEQYF
once	TRBV7-2	TRBJ2-5	-	TGTGCCAGCAGCGCCGGAGGACCGGCAAGGGAGACCCAGTACTTC	CASSAGGPARETQYF
-	TRBV6-6	TRBJ1-3	TRBD1	TGTGCCAGCAGAACAGGGACAGCAGGAAACACCATATATTTT	CASRTGTAGNTIYF
-	TRBV19	TRBJ2-5	TRBD2	TGTGCCAGCACACCGGGACTAAGCCAAGAGACCCAGTACTTC	CASTPGLSQETQYF
-	TRBV3-1/TRBV3-2	TRBJ1-4	TRBD1	TGTGCCAGCAGCCCAGGGGGCCTAGGGACTAATGAAAAACTGTTTTTT	CASSPGGLGTNEKLFF
-	TRBV7-9	TRBJ1-6	TRBD1	TGTGCCAGCAGCACGACAGGGTGGGGATCACCCCTCCACTTT	CASSTTGWGSPLHF
-	TRBV19	TRBJ2-1	-	TGTGCCAGTAGTATCCGTTTCGGGGTCAGTGAGCAGTTCTTC	CASSIRFGVSEQFF
-	TRBV7-3	TRBJ2-1	TRBD2	TGTGCCAGCAGCTTAGGACTAGCGGGAGGGAATAATGAGCAGTTCTTC	CASSLGLAGGNNEQFF
-	TRBV3-1/TRBV3-2	TRBJ2-3	-	TGTGCCAGCAGCCAAAGCTACGGGGGAGATCGGTCTCTTGTCACAGATACGCAGTATTTT	CASSQSYGGDRSLVTDTQYF
once	TRBV29-1	TRBJ1-1	-	TGCAGCGTTCGTAGGTGGGGGGACACTGAAGCTTTCTTT	CSVRRWGDTEAFF
-	TRBV18	TRBJ1-2	TRBD1	TGTGCCAGCTCACCTTCCGGGACAGGGGGACTATATGGCTACACCTTC	CASSPSGTGGLYGYTF
-	TRBV7-3	TRBJ1-1	-	TGTGCCAGCAGCTCGTCGGGGGGTAACACTGAAGCTTTCTTT	CASSSSGGNTEAFF
-	TRBV6-5	TRBJ2-7	-	TGTGCCAGCAGTTACTCCGCAAGCGCACTCTCCTACGAGCAGTACTTC	CASSYSASALSYEQYF
-	TRBV7-2	TRBJ1-4	-	TGTGCCAGCAGTCCACGCCATGACAGGAATAATGAAAAACTGTTTTTT	CASSPRHDRNNEKLFF
-	TRBV19	TRBJ1-6	-	TGTGCCAGTAGTATCGGGGGAGGCAATTCACCCCTCCACTTT	CASSIGGGNSPLHF
-	TRBV6-2/TRBV6-3	TRBJ2-7	-	TGTGCCAGCAGTCCGACCAGGGGACTACTTTACGAGCAGTACTTC	CASSPTRGLLYEQYF
-	TRBV18	TRBJ1-2	-	TGTGCCAGCTCACCAGGCTGGGGCAGGTCTAACTATGGCTACACCTTC	CASSPGWGRSNYGYTF
-	TRBV4-1	TRBJ2-2	-	TGCGCCAGCAGCCAAGCACGAGGGCGAGCCGGGGAGCTGTTTTTT	CASSQARGRAGELFF
-	TRBV18	TRBJ1-2	-	TGTGCCAGCTCACCAGAAGGGGCGCCTAACTATGGCTACACCTTC	CASSPEGAPNYGYTF
-	TRBV5-6	TRBJ1-2	TRBD1	TGTGCCAGCAGCTTGCGAACAGGGGGCTTCTATGGCTACACCTTC	CASSLRTGGFYGYTF
once	TRBV5-1	TRBJ1-2	-	TGCGCCAGCAGCTTATGGGGCCAGGGAAGAGGAGGCTACACCTTC	CASSLWGQGRGGYTF